Listed below are T cell receptor beta chains from one sample, sequenced in a study of T cells in Graves' hyperthyroidism and ophthalmopathy. TCRdb itself ran the multiplex PCR reads through MiXCR, one entry per CDR3 protein. The table records about 740,000 distinct CDR3 sequences, about 15% of them present only once. Sequenced sample: blood. Receptors were obtained from a woman in her late teens or twenties with Graves' hyperthyroidism. Each CDR3 is given with its conserved first and last residue. A D gene is named only where the DNA matches it firmly. For some rows the clone size is stated as once, few or many, or as a class when expanded; others skip it.

size: many
J: TRBJ2-1
V: TRBV5-1
D: TRBD2
DNA: TGCGCCAGCAGCTTGGCTAGCGGACTCAATGAGCAGTTCTTC
CDR3: CASSLASGLNEQFF

size: many
J: TRBJ1-4
V: TRBV11-2
D: -
DNA: TGTGCCAGCAGCTTAGGGTCGGAAAAACTGTTTTTT
CDR3: CASSLGSEKLFF

size: few
J: TRBJ1-2
V: TRBV28
D: TRBD1
DNA: TGTGCCAGCAGAAACGACAGGGTGGGCTATGGCTACACCTTC
CDR3: CASRNDRVGYGYTF

size: many
J: TRBJ2-1
V: TRBV20-1
D: TRBD1
DNA: TGCAGTGCTAGAGTCGACAGGGGCGCCGATGAGCAGTTCTTC
CDR3: CSARVDRGADEQFF

size: many
J: TRBJ2-7
V: TRBV10-3
D: TRBD2
DNA: TGTGCCATCAGTGCGCTAGCGGGAGATGGGGACGAGCAGTACTTC
CDR3: CAISALAGDGDEQYF

size: -
J: TRBJ2-1
V: TRBV20-1
D: TRBD2
DNA: TGCAGTACCGCCCCCTGGGAGGGCGAGCAGTTCTTC
CDR3: CSTAPWEGEQFF

size: few
J: TRBJ2-6
V: TRBV15
D: -
DNA: TGTGCCACCACCGAATCCTCTGGGGCCAACGTCCTGACTTTC
CDR3: CATTESSGANVLTF

size: many
J: TRBJ2-1
V: TRBV7-2
D: TRBD2
DNA: TGTGCCAGCAGCTTAGGGGGGGGAGGCAGGGTAAGTCACGAGCAGTTCTTC
CDR3: CASSLGGGGRVSHEQFF

size: few
J: TRBJ1-1
V: TRBV10-3
D: -
DNA: TGTGCCATCAGTGACAAGGGGGGGGCGCCGAACACTGAAGCTTTCTTT
CDR3: CAISDKGGAPNTEAFF

size: few
J: TRBJ2-1
V: TRBV19
D: TRBD1
DNA: TGTGCCAGTAGTATAGACAGGGGGCTTTACAATGAGCAGTTCTTC
CDR3: CASSIDRGLYNEQFF

size: many
J: TRBJ1-1
V: TRBV29-1
D: TRBD1
DNA: TGCAGCGTCGAGACAGGGGCGCATTACACTGAAGCTTTCTTT
CDR3: CSVETGAHYTEAFF

size: -
J: TRBJ2-7
V: TRBV27
D: -
DNA: TGTGCCAGCAGTTTTGGTCGTAGCAAATACGAGCAGTACTTC
CDR3: CASSFGRSKYEQYF

size: many
J: TRBJ2-7
V: TRBV30
D: -
DNA: TGTGCCTGGAGTGTTCAGGGGTACGAGCAGTACTTC
CDR3: CAWSVQGYEQYF

size: many
J: TRBJ1-4
V: TRBV20-1
D: -
DNA: TGCAGTGCTAGAGATCGCGCAGGGGCTAATGAAAAACTGTTTTTT
CDR3: CSARDRAGANEKLFF

size: many
J: TRBJ2-1
V: TRBV7-8
D: TRBD2
DNA: TGTGCCAGCAGCTCCCTACTAGCGGGAGGGAAGAATGAGCAGTTCTTC
CDR3: CASSSLLAGGKNEQFF

size: few
J: TRBJ2-7
V: TRBV6-5
D: TRBD2
DNA: TGTGCCAGCAGTTACTTTGGTAGCGGGTCCTCCTACGAGCAGTACTTC
CDR3: CASSYFGSGSSYEQYF

size: -
J: TRBJ1-4
V: TRBV9
D: -
DNA: TGTGCCAGCAGCGTAGACGGGGCAAGTGAAAAACTGTTTTTT
CDR3: CASSVDGASEKLFF

size: few
J: TRBJ2-7
V: TRBV7-9
D: -
DNA: TGTGCCAGCAGCCCCCCTCACCCTACCAGCGAGCAGTACTTC
CDR3: CASSPPHPTSEQYF

size: many
J: TRBJ1-5
V: TRBV18
D: TRBD1
DNA: TGTGCCAGCTCACCACTCGGGACAGGGGATCAGCCCCAGCATTTT
CDR3: CASSPLGTGDQPQHF

size: many
J: TRBJ1-4
V: TRBV11-3
D: -
DNA: TGTGCCAGCAGCTTAGGGACCGTCACAACTAATGAAAAACTGTTTTTT
CDR3: CASSLGTVTTNEKLFF

size: -
J: TRBJ1-2
V: TRBV6-1
D: -
DNA: TGTGCCAGCACCCGGGGGGGCTATGGCTACACCTTC
CDR3: CASTRGGYGYTF

size: many
J: TRBJ1-1
V: TRBV2
D: -
DNA: TGTGCCAGCAGTGAAGAGGCCCAAGAAGACACTGAAGCTTTCTTT
CDR3: CASSEEAQEDTEAFF

size: many
J: TRBJ1-2
V: TRBV3-1
D: TRBD1
DNA: TGTGCCAGCAGCCGGACCGGGACAGGAACTAACTATGGCTACACCTTC
CDR3: CASSRTGTGTNYGYTF

size: many
J: TRBJ1-2
V: TRBV30
D: -
DNA: TGTGCCTGTCCCTCGCGCGAAGTCAACTATGGCTACACCTTC
CDR3: CACPSREVNYGYTF